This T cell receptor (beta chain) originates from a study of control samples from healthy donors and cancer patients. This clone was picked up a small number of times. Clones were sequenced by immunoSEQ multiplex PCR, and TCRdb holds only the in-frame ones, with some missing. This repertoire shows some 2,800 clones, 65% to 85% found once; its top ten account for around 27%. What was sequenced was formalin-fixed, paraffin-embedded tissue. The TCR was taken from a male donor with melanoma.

This chain's CDR3 is CASSRGAAGNTIYF. CDR3 coding DNA: TGTGCCAGCAGCAGAGGGGCGGCTGGAAACACCATATATTTT. This chain uses TRBV6-5 with TRBJ1-3; tentatively, D is TRBD1 (5 bases). Germline CDR1 reads MNHEY; CDR2 reads SVGAGI. The CDR3 spans 14 residues. V dropped 6 bases and J dropped 2 bases, with 11 bases sitting between them.